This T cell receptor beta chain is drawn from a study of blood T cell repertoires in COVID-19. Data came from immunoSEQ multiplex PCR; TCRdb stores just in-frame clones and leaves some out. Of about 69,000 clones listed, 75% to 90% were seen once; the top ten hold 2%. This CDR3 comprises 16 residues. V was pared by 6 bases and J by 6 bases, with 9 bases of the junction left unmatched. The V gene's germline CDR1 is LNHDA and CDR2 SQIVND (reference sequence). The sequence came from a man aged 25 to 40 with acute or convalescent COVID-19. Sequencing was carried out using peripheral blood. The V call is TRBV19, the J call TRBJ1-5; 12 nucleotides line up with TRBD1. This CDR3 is CASSRGGQGAGQPQHF. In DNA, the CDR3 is TGTGCCAGTAGCCGGGGGGGACAGGGGGCAGGTCAGCCCCAGCATTTT.